The 32 T cell receptor beta chains reported below all come from one sample, sequenced in a study of blood T cell repertoires in COVID-19. Here immunoSEQ multiplex PCR was the method, and the copy in TCRdb shows in-frame clones only, minus some. Among around 300,000 clones listed, approximately 85% were seen once. The sample comprised peripheral blood. The receptors originated from a young man with active or convalescent COVID-19.

J is TRBJ2-3 and V is TRBV5-1; 11 bases map to TRBD2. CDR3 size: 16 residues. Germline CDR1 SGHRS, CDR2 YFSETQ. V was pared by 0 bases and J by 7 bases, with 7 bases of the junction left unmatched. The DNA of the CDR3 is TGCGCCAGCAGCTTGGCGTTAGCGGGGGGGCAGTATACGCAGTATTTT. As protein: CASSLALAGGQYTQYF.

V gene TRBV3-1 (or the pseudogene TRBV3-2) combines with J gene TRBJ2-7; TRBD1 might be the D (5 bases). Per germline, CDR1 LGHDT and CDR2 YNNKEL (reference sequence). The CDR3 contains 14 residues. With 0 bases removed from V and 7 bases from J, the gap between germline ends came to 13 bases. The CDR3 bases are TGTGCCAGCAGCCAAGAAGGGGCCTCCAGGGAGCAGTACTTC. Its protein is CASSQEGASREQYF.

This clone came up once. DNA of the CDR3: TGCGCCAGCAGCCAAGAAACAGGTCACGCCTATGGCTACACCTTC. Amino acids: CASSQETGHAYGYTF. V usage is TRBV4-1 and J usage is TRBJ1-2, with D perhaps TRBD1 (5 bases). This CDR3 is built from 15 residues. Trimming cost V 0 bases and J 4 bases, with 12 bases left between them. The germline V gene has CDR1 MGHRA and CDR2 YSYEKL.

The count of this clone is one. This chain links TRBV27 with TRBJ1-1, with 10 bases fitting TRBD1. V lost 5 bases and J lost 4; bases outside the gene matches: 7. Germline V gene lookup returns CDR1 MNHEY and CDR2 SMNVEV (reference sequence). This CDR3 spans 15 amino acids. CDR3 sequence: CASSPRQGARTEAFF. CDR3 coding DNA: TGTGCCAGCAGTCCCAGACAGGGGGCGCGCACTGAAGCTTTCTTT.

Only a few counts were recorded for this clone. This rearrangement joins TRBV6-5 to TRBJ1-2; D remains unclear. Germline CDR1 and CDR2: MNHEY and SVGAGI. Trimming removed 6 bases from V and 5 bases from J, with 13 bases in between. This CDR3 is built from 13 residues. CDR3 sequence (DNA): TGTGCCAGCAGCTCATTAACAAGTTATGGCTACACCTTC. Protein: CASSSLTSYGYTF.

This rearrangement joins TRBV6-6 to TRBJ2-2; D unresolved. The CDR3 has 13 amino acids. Deletions cut 6 bases from V and 3 bases from J, with 8 bases between. Germline CDR1 reads MNHNY; CDR2 reads SVGAGI (reference sequence). The chain's CDR3 is CASSPRDTGELFF. CDR3 DNA sequence: TGTGCCAGCAGCCCCCGGGACACCGGGGAGCTGTTTTTT.

The chain combines TRBV7-3 with TRBJ1-6, with a tentative D call TRBD1 (5 bases). The CDR3 runs to 14 residues. V was shortened by 2 bases and J by 5 bases, with 7 bases between the two germline ends. Germline CDR1 SGHTA, CDR2 FQGTGA. The CDR3 DNA reads TGTGCCAGCAGCTTAGACAGTAATAATTCACCCCTCCACTTT. It yields the protein CASSLDSNNSPLHF.

CDR3 sequence: CASGLITGLDSNQPQHF. The CDR3, as DNA: TGTGCTAGTGGTTTAATAACAGGCCTGGATAGCAATCAGCCCCAGCATTTT. V and J are TRBV12-5 and TRBJ1-5; D possibly corresponds to TRBD1 (5 bases). The CDR3 consists of 17 residues. Looked up from germline, CDR1 is LGHNT and CDR2 is FRNRAP. V lost 3 bases to trimming and J lost 0 bases, with 15 bases between them. Supplemented by reference TRBV12-5 and TRBJ1-5, the full variable domain reads DARVTQTPRHKVTEMGQEVTMRCQPILGHNTVFWYRQTMMQGLELLAYFRNRAPLDDSGMPKDRFSAEMPDATLATLKIQPSEPRDSAVYFCASGLITGLDSNQPQHFGDGTRLSIL.

V is TRBV6-2 or TRBV6-3 and J is TRBJ1-2, with 7 bases that match TRBD1. Germline V CDR1 and CDR2: MNHEY, SVGEGT. V lost 2 bases to trimming and J lost 2 bases; unmatched junction nucleotides: 17. This CDR3 has 19 residues. CDR3 in amino acids: CASSYPLTGDRLSNYGYTF. CDR3 bases: TGTGCCAGCAGTTACCCGCTTACAGGGGACAGATTATCCAACTATGGCTACACCTTC.

A single count supports this clone. The chain carries TRBV5-8 and TRBJ1-5; TRBD1 matches at 8 bases. The germline CDR1 and CDR2 sequences are SGHTS and YDEGEE. This CDR3 comprises 14 residues. V trimming: 3 bases; J trimming: 7 bases; junction bases outside the gene matches: 6. CDR3: CASSYGQGVQPQHF. The DNA for the CDR3 is TGTGCCAGCAGCTACGGACAGGGAGTCCAGCCCCAGCATTTT. The full variable domain, its missing parts supplied by reference TRBV5-8 and TRBJ1-5, is EAGVTQSPTHLIKTRGQQATLRCSPISGHTSVYWYQQALGLGLQFLLWYDEGEERNRGNFPPRFSGRQFPNYSSELNVNALELEDSALYLCASSYGQGVQPQHFGDGTRLSIL.

This clone was observed a handful of times. The chain carries TRBV7-2 and TRBJ1-2; TRBD1 aligns across 10 bases. Germline trimming cut 6 bases from V and 4 bases from J; bases unmatched to any gene: 5. Germline values: CDR1 SGHTA, CDR2 FQGNSA. This CDR3 is built from 14 residues. CDR3: CASRRTGGGYGYTF. CDR3 nucleotide sequence: TGTGCCAGCAGGAGGACAGGGGGTGGCTATGGCTACACCTTC.

The chain has TRBV25-1 and TRBJ1-5, with 10 bases matching TRBD1. CDR3 length equals 16 residues. Germline V lookup: CDR1 MGHDK, CDR2 SYGVNS. V shed 2 bases, J shed 8 bases, and the junction held 9 bases outside the gene matches. This CDR3 is CASSEHQTGGIEPQHF. The CDR3 nucleotides read TGTGCCAGCAGTGAACATCAGACAGGGGGCATCGAGCCCCAGCATTTT.

The V and J genes are TRBV19 and TRBJ1-1; D is perhaps TRBD1 (6 bases). V lost 0 bases and J lost 1, with 9 bases in between. Germline V CDR1 and CDR2: LNHDA, SQIVND (reference sequence). There are 15 residues in the CDR3. The CDR3 reads CASSIEAGENTEAFF. The CDR3 region has the DNA TGTGCCAGTAGTATAGAAGCAGGGGAGAACACTGAAGCTTTCTTT.

The genes are TRBV10-2 and TRBJ2-3; 11 positions match TRBD2. J lost 5 bases, V lost 5 bases, and 6 bases had no gene match. The CDR3 runs to 15 residues. Germline V gene sequence: CDR1 WSHSY, CDR2 SAAADI. CDR3: CASSRTSGWEDTQYF. The CDR3, as DNA: TGCGCCAGCAGTCGGACTAGCGGGTGGGAAGATACGCAGTATTTT.

The J gene is TRBJ1-1, the V gene TRBV19, with 8 bases matching TRBD1. Trimming took 7 bases from V and 10 from J; bases not matched to a gene: 5. The CDR3 contains 11 residues. CDR1 and CDR2 (germline): LNHDA, SQIVND (reference sequence). The CDR3 coding sequence is TGTGCCAGTATAGGGGACAGGACAGCTTTCTTT. It translates to CASIGDRTAFF.

The rearrangement joins TRBV11-3 to TRBJ2-3, with 7 bases that match TRBD2. With 5 bases clipped from V and 1 base from J, the junction kept 6 bases outside the gene matches. CDR3 length: 15 residues. From germline, CDR1 is SGHNT and CDR2 YENEEA. The CDR3 DNA follows: TGTGCCAGCAGCCCCCGGGCGGGGGGCACAGATACGCAGTATTTT. It yields the protein CASSPRAGGTDTQYF. Full variable domain (remainder filled in from reference TRBV11-3 and TRBJ2-3): EAGVVQSPRYKIIEKKQPVAFWCNPISGHNTLYWYLQNLGQGPELLIRYENEEAVDDSQLPKDRFSAERLKGVDSTLKIQPAELGDSAVYLCASSPRAGGTDTQYFGPGTRLTVL.

The chain recombines TRBV11-3 with TRBJ1-2, with 8 nucleotides matching TRBD1. CDR3 length: 13 amino acids. V shed 1 base, J shed 7 bases, and the junction held 2 bases outside the gene matches. Germline V gene data show CDR1 as SGHNT and CDR2 as YENEEA. CDR3 region: CASSLAGGGGYTF. CDR3 nucleotide sequence: TGTGCCAGCAGCTTAGCAGGGGGCGGTGGCTACACCTTC.

This chain connects TRBV9 to TRBJ1-2; no firm D call. Germline CDR1 SGDLS, CDR2 YYNGEE. V was trimmed by 4 bases and J by 5 bases, leaving 6 bases between them. The CDR3 has 11 amino acids. The CDR3 bases are TGTGCCAGCAGCTCGGTGTATGGCTACACCTTC. This translates into CASSSVYGYTF.

V is TRBV18 and J is TRBJ1-5; 7 nucleotides align to TRBD1. Germline V gene lookup returns CDR1 KGHSH and CDR2 LQKENI. The CDR3 is made up of 15 amino acids. V gave up 5 bases and J gave up 0 bases; unmatched junction bases: 4. CDR3 in DNA: TGTGCCAGCTCAATGGGGACAGTTAGCAATCAGCCCCAGCATTTT. This translates into CASSMGTVSNQPQHF.

This sequence joins TRBV19 and TRBJ1-1; possible D gene TRBD1, 6 bases. The CDR3 sequence is 14 residues long. The V gene's germline CDR1 is LNHDA and CDR2 SQIVND (reference sequence). V gave up 7 bases and J gave up 5 bases, with 17 bases separating them. The CDR3 here is CASNPDRGLTEAFF. For the CDR3, the DNA is TGTGCCAGTAATCCGGACAGAGGGTTGACTGAAGCTTTCTTT. The full variable domain, its missing parts supplied by reference TRBV19 and TRBJ1-1, is DGGITQSPKYLFRKEGQNVTLSCEQNLNHDAMYWYRQDPGQGLRLIYYSQIVNDFQKGDIAEGYSVSREKKESFPLTVTSAQKNPTAFYLCASNPDRGLTEAFFGQGTRLTVV.

This clone was seen just once. The V gene is TRBV7-9, the J gene TRBJ2-5; D remains ambiguous. This CDR3 region has 14 residues. V dropped 9 bases and J dropped 3 bases, with 17 bases sitting between them. Germline V gene data show CDR1 as SEHNR and CDR2 as FQNEAQ (reference sequence). As DNA, the CDR3 is TGTGCCAGTACCCCCGTCCGAGGTGAAGAGACCCAGTACTTC. Translation: CASTPVRGEETQYF.

This sequence joins TRBV7-9 and TRBJ1-6; possibly TRBD1 for D (5 bases). CDR1 is SEHNR, CDR2 FQNEAQ, per germline (reference sequence). The CDR3 totals 15 residues. With 6 bases removed from V and 13 bases from J, the gap between germline ends came to 22 bases. The chain's CDR3 is CASSKTSGTGLPLHF. CDR3 bases: TGTGCCAGCAGTAAGACATCCGGGACTGGTCTGCCCCTCCACTTT.

The gene calls are TRBV27 and TRBJ1-2, with a weak D call TRBD1 (5 bases). The length of the CDR3 is 15 residues. Per the germline V gene, CDR1 is MNHEY and CDR2 is SMNVEV (reference sequence). The V end was cut by 6 bases, the J end by 1 base, with 15 bases between. CDR3 amino acids: CASRLNGGGNYGYTF. The DNA for the CDR3 is TGTGCCAGCAGACTAAACGGCGGGGGTAACTATGGCTACACCTTC.

The chain employs TRBV13 and TRBJ2-1; possible D gene TRBD2, 5 bases. Germline CDR1 reads PRHDT; CDR2 reads FYEKMQ (reference sequence). The CDR3 spans 17 residues. Trimming pared 1 base from V and 0 bases from J, leaving 13 bases between. In DNA, the CDR3 is TGTGCCAGCAGCTTAGTCCAGCGGTATAGCTCCTACAATGAGCAGTTCTTC. Translated, it gives CASSLVQRYSSYNEQFF.

V and J are TRBV19 and TRBJ2-5; possible D gene TRBD1, 5 bases. Trimming shortened V by 1 base and J by 7 bases, and 10 bases separated the two germline ends. The CDR3 sequence is 13 residues long. Germline V gene lookup returns CDR1 LNHDA and CDR2 SQIVND (reference sequence). The DNA for the CDR3 is TGTGCCAGTAGTATAGTGGGTCAGGGGACCCAGTACTTC. As protein: CASSIVGQGTQYF.

The rearrangement links TRBV5-1 to TRBJ2-7, with TRBD1 matching over 10 bases. Losses at the gene ends were 3 bases for V and 6 bases for J; bases not matched to a gene: 9. This CDR3 spans 15 amino acids. CDR1 and CDR2 (germline): SGHRS, YFSETQ. CDR3 bases: TGCGCCAGCAGCTACCGACAGGGGGCCCAGGGCGAGCAGTACTTC. It specifies CASSYRQGAQGEQYF. The full variable domain, its missing parts supplied by reference TRBV5-1 and TRBJ2-7, is KAGVTQTPRYLIKTRGQQVTLSCSPISGHRSVSWYQQTPGQGLQFLFEYFSETQRNKGNFPGRFSGRQFSNSRSEMNVSTLELGDSALYLCASSYRQGAQGEQYFGPGTRLTVT.

V is TRBV5-1 and J is TRBJ1-1; possibly TRBD1 for D (6 bases). With 5 bases removed from V and 2 bases from J, the gap between germline ends came to 13 bases. CDR3 length: 14 amino acids. The germline V gene has CDR1 SGHRS and CDR2 YFSETQ. The CDR3 here is CASSIGQTNTEAFF. The DNA for the CDR3 is TGCGCCAGCAGTATTGGACAGACAAACACTGAAGCTTTCTTT. The full variable domain, with the rest looked up from reference TRBV5-1 and TRBJ1-1, is KAGVTQTPRYLIKTRGQQVTLSCSPISGHRSVSWYQQTPGQGLQFLFEYFSETQRNKGNFPGRFSGRQFSNSRSEMNVSTLELGDSALYLCASSIGQTNTEAFFGQGTRLTVV.

The chain links TRBV13 to TRBJ1-5; D not resolved. This CDR3 has 13 amino acids. Trimming removed 7 bases from V and 3 bases from J, with 10 bases in between. Germline CDR1 PRHDT, CDR2 FYEKMQ (reference sequence). This chain's CDR3 is CASTYGNNQPQHF. The CDR3 DNA reads TGTGCCAGCACGTACGGTAACAATCAGCCCCAGCATTTT.

This clone showed up just a few times. The V and J genes are TRBV27 and TRBJ1-2, with D possibly TRBD1 on 6 matching bases. This CDR3 is built from 12 residues. The germline gives CDR1 MNHEY, CDR2 SMNVEV (reference sequence). V shed 2 bases and J shed 8 bases, with 9 bases lying between them. The CDR3 DNA is TGTGCCAGCAGTTTACAGGGGCAGGGCTACACCTTC. This sequence encodes CASSLQGQGYTF.

The rearrangement uses TRBV7-2 and TRBJ1-2, with 8 positions matching TRBD1. Germline CDR1 reads SGHTA; CDR2 reads FQGNSA. Trimming took 3 bases from V and 4 from J; bases not matched to a gene: 7. The CDR3 length is 15 residues. The CDR3, as DNA: TGTGCCAGCAGCTTGGCCGGACAGGGTAGCTATGGCTACACCTTC. Translation: CASSLAGQGSYGYTF.

The chain links TRBV9 to TRBJ2-7; D is undetermined. Germline V gene sequence: CDR1 SGDLS, CDR2 YYNGEE. Trimming took off 4 bases at V and 3 bases at J, with 11 bases between the two ends. CDR3 length: 13 residues. CDR3 loop: CASSRDLNYEQYF. The CDR3 nucleotides are TGTGCCAGCAGCCGAGACTTAAACTACGAGCAGTACTTC.

The genes are TRBV14 and TRBJ2-3; 8 bases fit TRBD2. V lost 4 bases to trimming and J lost 0 bases; unmatched junction nucleotides: 3. The length of the CDR3 is 15 residues. Germline V gene lookup returns CDR1 SGHDN and CDR2 FVKESK. The CDR3 here is CASSLGGASTDTQYF. As DNA, the CDR3 is TGTGCCAGCAGCCTCGGGGGGGCTAGCACAGATACGCAGTATTTT.